Listed here are 17 T cell receptor beta chains from one sample, sequenced in a study of blood T cell repertoires in COVID-19. The repertoire was sequenced with immunoSEQ multiplex PCR; TCRdb's copy has only in-frame clones and lacks some. The table has 30,000 or so clones, 80% to 90% seen once. The sequenced sample consisted of peripheral blood. The receptors stem from an elderly woman with active or convalescent COVID-19.

V usage is TRBV3-1 (or the pseudogene TRBV3-2) and J usage is TRBJ1-2, with D maybe TRBD1 (5 bases). The CDR3 consists of 14 residues. Trimming took 5 bases from V and 4 from J, leaving 14 bases between them. CDR1 and CDR2 from the germline V gene are LGHDT and YNNKEL (reference sequence). CDR3 region: CASSMGGEGYGYTF. The CDR3 DNA reads as TGTGCCAGCAGCATGGGGGGAGAGGGCTATGGCTACACCTTC.

V usage is TRBV2 and J usage is TRBJ2-2, with TRBD1 identical over 7 bases. Germline V gene lookup returns CDR1 SNHLY and CDR2 FYNNEI. The trim removed 5 bases at V and 4 bases at J, leaving 4 bases unmatched. This CDR3 has 14 amino acids. CDR3 residues: CASSPNRGTGELFF. The CDR3 DNA follows: TGTGCCAGCAGTCCGAACAGGGGCACCGGGGAGCTGTTTTTT.

This clone came up a few times. The rearrangement joins TRBV9 to TRBJ1-3; D unresolved. Looked up from germline, CDR1 is SGDLS and CDR2 is YYNGEE. Trimming stripped 0 bases from V and 0 bases from J, with 13 bases between. This CDR3 has 17 amino acids. The DNA for the CDR3 is TGTGCCAGCAGCGTAGGTGCCAGCGGTAGCTCTGGAAACACCATATATTTT. Translated: CASSVGASGSSGNTIYF.

The chain has TRBV3-1 (or the pseudogene TRBV3-2) and TRBJ1-6; unclear D gene. This CDR3 contains 14 residues. In germline, CDR1 is LGHDT, CDR2 YNNKEL (reference sequence). The V end was cut by 1 base, the J end by 7 bases, with 8 bases between. This CDR3 reads CASSQVAGNSPLHF. CDR3 nucleotides: TGTGCCAGCAGCCAAGTGGCCGGGAATTCACCCCTCCACTTT.

The chain is built from TRBV9 and TRBJ1-1; a possible D gene is TRBD1 (5 bases). CDR3 length: 13 amino acids. The ends were cut back, 3 bases at V and 5 bases at J, with 11 bases in the middle. The germline CDR1 and CDR2 sequences are SGDLS and YYNGEE. CDR3 amino acids: CASSGGVETEAFF. CDR3 coding DNA: TGTGCCAGCAGCGGGGGGGTTGAGACTGAAGCTTTCTTT.

This clone came up a few times. The chain carries TRBV7-9 and TRBJ1-1; maybe TRBD1 (5 bases). This CDR3 is built from 14 residues. Germline values: CDR1 SEHNR, CDR2 FQNEAQ (reference sequence). V shed 1 base and J shed 3 bases, with 9 bases lying between them. CDR3: CASSLEGHYTEAFF. The CDR3, as DNA: TGTGCCAGCAGCTTAGAAGGACACTACACTGAAGCTTTCTTT.

The rearrangement uses TRBV5-4 and TRBJ1-1; D may be TRBD1 (5 bases). The CDR3 totals 14 residues. Germline-derived CDR1 and CDR2 are SGHNT and YYREEE (reference sequence). Trimming took off 4 bases at V and 5 bases at J, with 15 bases between the two ends. The CDR3 region is CASSGAAGQTEAFF. DNA of the CDR3: TGTGCCAGCAGCGGGGCGGCGGGGCAGACTGAAGCTTTCTTT.

The chain has TRBV9 and TRBJ1-3; 9 bases are a match to TRBD1. Losses at the gene ends were 3 bases for V and 4 bases for J; bases not matched to a gene: 8. Germline V gene data show CDR1 as SGDLS and CDR2 as YYNGEE. CDR3 length: 16 residues. The chain's CDR3 is CASSAPQGAEGNTIYF. CDR3 DNA sequence: TGTGCCAGCAGCGCCCCACAGGGGGCTGAGGGAAACACCATATATTTT.

V and J are TRBV13 and TRBJ1-3, with D perhaps matching TRBD1 (6 bases). Germline-derived CDR1 and CDR2 are PRHDT and FYEKMQ (reference sequence). The CDR3 has 13 amino acids. The V end was cut by 5 bases, the J end by 2 bases, with 7 bases between. This CDR3 reads CASSHRAGNTIYF. For the CDR3, the DNA is TGTGCCAGCAGCCACAGGGCTGGAAACACCATATATTTT.

The J gene is TRBJ2-3, the V gene TRBV5-6, with 7 nucleotides matching TRBD2. V shed 3 bases, J shed 0 bases, and the junction held 10 bases outside the gene matches. Germline assignment: CDR1 SGHDT and CDR2 YYEEEE. The CDR3 is 17 amino acids. CDR3 nucleotide sequence: TGTGCCAGCAGCTCTCTGTCGAGGACTAGAAGCACAGATACGCAGTATTTT. Its protein is CASSSLSRTRSTDTQYF.

The gene calls are TRBV19 and TRBJ1-5; D not resolved. Trimming cost V 6 bases and J 0 bases, with 9 bases left between them. The length of the CDR3 is 14 residues. The germline V gene has CDR1 LNHDA and CDR2 SQIVND (reference sequence). The CDR3 nucleotides read TGTGCCAGTAGCCCCCCTTATAGCAATCAGCCCCAGCATTTT. This gives the protein CASSPPYSNQPQHF.

The chain is built from TRBV5-1 and TRBJ2-5; 7 positions match TRBD2. This CDR3 spans 13 amino acids. V shed 3 bases, J shed 5 bases, and the junction held 4 bases outside the gene matches. CDR1 and CDR2 (germline): SGHRS, YFSETQ. The CDR3 protein is CASSWTSSETQYF. CDR3 in DNA: TGCGCCAGCAGCTGGACTAGTTCTGAGACCCAGTACTTC. Variable domain in full (rest from reference TRBV5-1 and TRBJ2-5): KAGVTQTPRYLIKTRGQQVTLSCSPISGHRSVSWYQQTPGQGLQFLFEYFSETQRNKGNFPGRFSGRQFSNSRSEMNVSTLELGDSALYLCASSWTSSETQYFGPGTRLLVL.

V gene TRBV29-1 combines with J gene TRBJ2-7; TRBD1 matches 10 bases. Germline loops: CDR1 SQVTM, CDR2 ANQGSEA. This CDR3 contains 12 residues. V shed 7 bases and J 2 bases; nucleotides not matched to a gene: 2. The CDR3 spells CSAGTGAYEQYF. Written as DNA, the CDR3 is TGCAGCGCCGGGACAGGGGCCTACGAGCAGTACTTC.

V is TRBV30 and J is TRBJ2-7; 7 bases are shared with TRBD1. The CDR3 is 15 amino acids. V lost 2 bases, J lost 0 bases, and 7 bases stayed unmatched. CDR1 is GTSNPN, CDR2 SVGIG, per germline (reference sequence). The CDR3 region is CAWSPGTVSSYEQYF. DNA for the CDR3: TGTGCCTGGAGTCCAGGGACAGTTAGCTCCTACGAGCAGTACTTC.

The chain links TRBV5-4 to TRBJ2-7; 7 bases are a match to TRBD1. Trimming cost V 2 bases and J 3 bases; bases outside gene matches: 11. Per the germline V gene, CDR1 is SGHNT and CDR2 is YYREEE (reference sequence). The CDR3 is made up of 16 amino acids. The CDR3 region is CASSLGSGQKIYEQYF. The DNA of the CDR3 is TGTGCCAGCAGCTTAGGGTCGGGACAGAAGATCTACGAGCAGTACTTC. Full variable domain (rest looked up from reference TRBV5-4 and TRBJ2-7): ETGVTQSPTHLIKTRGQQVTLRCSSQSGHNTVSWYQQALGQGPQFIFQYYREEENGRGNFPPRFSGLQFPNYSSELNVNALELDDSALYLCASSLGSGQKIYEQYFGPGTRLTVT.

This rearrangement joins TRBV11-3 to TRBJ2-6, with D possibly being TRBD1 (5 bases). Trimming left V 5 bases short and J 1 base short, with 9 bases between. The CDR3 has 15 residues. CDR1 is SGHNT, CDR2 YENEEA, per germline. In nucleotides, the CDR3 is TGTGCCAGCAGCCCCCAGGGTTCTGGGGCCAACGTCCTGACTTTC. It codes for CASSPQGSGANVLTF.

The genes are TRBV3-1 (or the pseudogene TRBV3-2) and TRBJ1-1; TRBD1 agrees at 7 bases. J was trimmed by 2 bases and V by 1 base; bases with no gene match: 7. The length of the CDR3 is 16 residues. CDR1 is LGHDT and CDR2 is YNNKEL in the germline V gene (reference sequence). CDR3 sequence: CASSQGRGRSNTEAFF. CDR3 DNA sequence: TGTGCCAGCAGCCAAGGGAGGGGGCGATCAAACACTGAAGCTTTCTTT.